This T cell receptor beta chain was captured by sequencing in a study of cytomegalovirus exposure and HLA in healthy donors. Overall study results and limits: Analyses of presence/absence relied on an assumption of roughly uniform sequencing depth across donors. HLA restriction was apparent for most CMV-associated TCR beta chains in a later analysis.

Researchers ran the PCR with 60 Vbeta and 13 Jbeta primers. Profiled with immunoSEQ multiplex PCR; TCRdb holds only in-frame clones, not every one. This table holds some 100,000 clones, around three quarters found once. On this clone: Its antigen is unknown.

This CDR3 comprises 20 residues. Sequenced: PBMCs. V and J are TRBV21-1 and TRBJ2-5; TRBD2, as called in the table, went unchecked against the DNA. TRBV21-1 is an annotated pseudogene. The receptor comes from a woman in her forties or fifties in good health and CMV-seropositive. CDR3 sequence (DNA): TGTGCCAGCAGTCCGGGACTAGCGGGATTCTTTCGAGGGGATCAAGAGACCCAGTACTTC. Protein: CASSPGLAGFFRGDQETQYF.